The 3 T cell receptor beta chains in this list originate from one sample, sequenced in a study of T cell repertoires in cytomegalovirus infection. Via MiXCR, TCRdb re-called the reads, giving one row per CDR3 protein. The sample has some 350,000 distinct CDR3 sequences, nearly 35% seen once. For these TCRs, the target antigens are not known. The sample here was cultured PBMCs, taken from culture after CMV antigen stimulation. These receptors were collected from a human donor in good health (CMV status not recorded). Some clones in this sample may be carry-over from other donors' samples.

The V and J genes are TRBV30 and TRBJ1-1, with TRBD1 identical over 8 bases. Per germline, CDR1 GTSNPN and CDR2 SVGIG (reference sequence). The CDR3 consists of 14 residues. V lost 0 bases, J lost 7 bases, and 7 bases stayed unmatched. The CDR3 nucleotides read TGTGCCTGGAGTGTAGGGACAGGAGTCGATGAAGCTTTCTTT. Its translation: CAWSVGTGVDEAFF.

In its sample, this clonotype was seen a few times. This chain links TRBV20-1 with TRBJ2-5; TRBD2 matches 7 bases. CDR3 length: 13 residues. V shed 4 bases, J shed 4 bases, and the junction held 6 bases outside the gene matches. Germline CDR1 DFQATT, CDR2 SNEGSKA (reference sequence). In nucleotides, the CDR3 is TGCAGTGCTAAAGATCTAGCGGTAGAGACCCAGTACTTC. It codes for CSAKDLAVETQYF.

The J gene is TRBJ1-1, the V gene TRBV7-9, with D maybe TRBD1 (6 bases). Trimming took off 5 bases at V and 6 bases at J, with 7 bases between the two ends. The CDR3 has 11 amino acids. Germline CDR1 SEHNR, CDR2 FQNEAQ (reference sequence). This CDR3 is CASSGQPEAFF. CDR3 bases: TGTGCCAGCAGCGGACAGCCTGAAGCTTTCTTT. The variable domain in full, with the rest retrieved from reference TRBV7-9 and TRBJ1-1, is DTGVSQNPRHKITKRGQNVTFRCDPISEHNRLYWYRQTLGQGPEFLTYFQNEAQLEKSRLLSDRFSAERPKGSFSTLEIQRTEQGDSAMYLCASSGQPEAFFGQGTRLTVV.